A selection of T cell receptor beta chains follows, all from one sample in a study of cytomegalovirus exposure and HLA in healthy donors. Sequenced by immunoSEQ multiplex PCR; TCRdb stores in-frame clones only, minus some. The sample shows 85,000 to 130,000 clones, roughly 71% of them seen only once. The sequencing input was PBMCs. The receptors come from a male donor in good health and CMV-seropositive. The CDR3 runs from the conserved cysteine through the conserved F or W. D genes are given only for firm matches. Size is omitted from some rows. Given values are once, few, many or a class for expanded clones.

v_gene	abundance	d_gene	j_gene	CDR3nt	CDR3aa
TRBV4-1	NA	NA	TRBJ1-4	TGCGCCAGCAGCGAGGGCCCCATACGGGGGGCTGTTGAAAAACTGTTTTTT	CASSEGPIRGAVEKLFF
TRBV5-4	NA	NA	TRBJ2-2	TGTGCCAGCAGCTCACCAAGACAGAACACCGGGGAGCTGTTTTTT	CASSSPRQNTGELFF
TRBV5-4	NA	TRBD1	TRBJ2-7	TGTGCCAGCAGCGAGGGACAGGGACCCTACGAGCAGTACTTC	CASSEGQGPYEQYF
TRBV19	NA	TRBD1	TRBJ1-3	TGTGCCAGTAGTACCGACAGGGGTGGAAACACCATATATTTT	CASSTDRGGNTIYF
TRBV19	NA	NA	TRBJ1-1	TGTGCCTCCAGATGGAACACTGAAGCTTTCTTT	CASRWNTEAFF
TRBV2	few	NA	TRBJ2-2	TGTGCCAGCACCAGGAACACCGGGGAGCTGTTTTTT	CASTRNTGELFF
TRBV18	few	NA	TRBJ2-3	TGTGCCAGCTCAGATACAGGGCTGGATACGCAGTATTTT	CASSDTGLDTQYF
TRBV4-3	once	NA	TRBJ2-3	TGCGCCAGCAGCCAAGATTCCGGCGCTGCTCTTTACGAGGACAACACAGATACGCAGTATTTT	CASSQDSGAALYEDNTDTQYF
TRBV30	NA	TRBD2	TRBJ2-7	TGTGCCTGGAGTTACCTAGCGGGCCTCTCCTACGAGCAGTACTTC	CAWSYLAGLSYEQYF
TRBV6-1	NA	TRBD1	TRBJ2-7	TGTGCCAGCAGTGTAGGACAGGGGGGTTACGAGCAGTACTTC	CASSVGQGGYEQYF
TRBV30	few	TRBD1	TRBJ2-7	TGTGCCTGGAGGGGACTGGACAGGGACTACGAGCAGTACTTC	CAWRGLDRDYEQYF
TRBV4-3	NA	NA	TRBJ1-5	TGCGCCAGCAGCCAATCCCCCCGCTCAGGGTGGCATCAGCCCCAGCATTTT	CASSQSPRSGWHQPQHF
TRBV27	NA	NA	TRBJ1-2	TGTGCCAGCAGTTTACTCCCGACAGGAAACTATGGCTACACCTTC	CASSLLPTGNYGYTF
TRBV28	NA	TRBD1	TRBJ2-1	TGTGCCAGCAGTTCGGACAGGGCACATGAGCAGTTCTTC	CASSSDRAHEQFF
TRBV4-3	few	NA	TRBJ1-4	TGCGCCAGCAGCCAAGATCACAGGCCGAATGAAAAACTGTTTTTT	CASSQDHRPNEKLFF
TRBV10-3	once	TRBD1	TRBJ2-7	TGTGCCATCAGCCGGCGGGACAGGGTTTTTCTCGAGCAGTACTTC	CAISRRDRVFLEQYF
TRBV4-3	NA	NA	TRBJ2-7	TGCGCCAGCAGCCAAGTGGTCCAGGGGATGTACGAGCAGTACTTC	CASSQVVQGMYEQYF
TRBV1	NA	NA	TRBJ1-5	TGCACCAGCAGCCAAGAGAGTCTCGTATGCAGGGCCCAGCATTTT	CTSSQESLVCRAQHF
TRBV11-2	NA	NA	TRBJ1-1	TGTGCCAGCAGCTCAGGGGTCTTTTACACTGAAGCTTTCTTT	CASSSGVFYTEAFF
TRBV9	NA	NA	TRBJ1-1	TGTGCCAGCAGCGTAGTATCCGGTTCGGCTTTCTTT	CASSVVSGSAFF
TRBV4-2	few	NA	TRBJ1-1	TGTGCCAGCAGCCAAGGGGGCAACACTGAAGCTTTCTTT	CASSQGGNTEAFF
TRBV4-2	few	TRBD1	TRBJ2-3	TGTGCCAGCAGCCCCTGGGGAGGACAGGGGGCTGGAGATACGCAGTATTTT	CASSPWGGQGAGDTQYF
TRBV27	NA	NA	TRBJ1-4	TGTGCCAGCAGTTTATCCGGGACTTGGGGTGAAAAACTGTTTTTT	CASSLSGTWGEKLFF
TRBV6-5	NA	TRBD2	TRBJ2-1	TGTGCCAGCAGCCACGGACTAGCGGACTACAATGAGCAGTTCTTC	CASSHGLADYNEQFF
TRBV25-1	NA	NA	TRBJ2-1	TGTGCCAGCGCAAATTCGGGTGAGCAGTTCTTC	CASANSGEQFF
TRBV28	NA	NA	TRBJ1-1	TGTGCCAGCAGTTTATCAGGGGTGAACACTGAAGCTTTCTTT	CASSLSGVNTEAFF
TRBV9	NA	NA	TRBJ1-6	TGTGCCAGCAGCGTTAGCCCGGGAAGTAATTCACCCCTCCACTTT	CASSVSPGSNSPLHF
TRBV5-1	few	NA	TRBJ1-1	TGCGCCAGCAGCTCGACTCCGGGGGAGAACACTGAAGCTTTCTTT	CASSSTPGENTEAFF
TRBV6-5	NA	NA	TRBJ2-7	TGTGCCAGCAGTGGTAGGCCACAGCCCCACGAGCAGTACTTC	CASSGRPQPHEQYF
TRBV19	NA	NA	TRBJ2-1	TGTGCCAGTAGTATCCTCTACAATGAGCAGTTCTTC	CASSILYNEQFF
TRBV14	NA	TRBD2	TRBJ2-3	TGTGCCAGCAGCCTGGGACTAGCGGGTCTGAATACGCAGTATTTT	CASSLGLAGLNTQYF
TRBV7-9	NA	NA	TRBJ1-1	TGTGCCAGCAGTTTGGCGGCCTTGAACACTGAAGCTTTCTTT	CASSLAALNTEAFF
TRBV10-3	NA	NA	TRBJ1-3	TGTGCCATCAGTGAGTCTGTATTACTCCCCGGAAACACCATATATTTT	CAISESVLLPGNTIYF
TRBV4-1	NA	NA	TRBJ2-1	TGCGCCAGCAGCCAACCGGCCGCGGATACCTACAATGAGCAGTTCTTC	CASSQPAADTYNEQFF
TRBV30	NA	TRBD1	TRBJ2-3	TGTGCCTGGAGTGATACAGGGGCGCAGTATTTT	CAWSDTGAQYF
TRBV9	NA	NA	TRBJ1-1	TGTGCCAGCAGCGTAGCCGGGAGGGGGGGGACTGAAGCTTTCTTT	CASSVAGRGGTEAFF
TRBV29-1	NA	NA	TRBJ2-7	TGCGGGCCGCGACCCGATCTCGAGCAGTACTTC	CGPRPDLEQYF
TRBV28	NA	NA	TRBJ1-2	TGTGCCAGCAGTTTAGTAGGACACAACAACTATGGCTACACCTTC	CASSLVGHNNYGYTF
TRBV5-1	NA	TRBD2	TRBJ2-5	TGCGCCAGCAGCGACGGACTAGCGGGTTATCAAGAGACCCAGTACTTC	CASSDGLAGYQETQYF
TRBV27	NA	NA	TRBJ1-2	TGTGCCAGCAGCACAATTACAGGGAGGGCCTATGGCTACACCTTC	CASSTITGRAYGYTF
TRBV28	NA	NA	TRBJ2-5	TGTGCCAGCAGTTTATGGGGGAGACAGGGAGGAGGAGAGACCCAGTACTTC	CASSLWGRQGGGETQYF
TRBV4-2	once	TRBD1	TRBJ2-2	TGTGCCAGCAGCCCAGGGACAGGGGGGAGGACCGGGGAGCTGTTTTTT	CASSPGTGGRTGELFF
TRBV5-8	few	NA	TRBJ1-5	TGTGCCAGCAGCTTGGGAGGGTATAGCAATCAGCCCCAGAATTTT	CASSLGGYSNQPQNF